The sequence of this TCR beta chain was determined in a study of neoadjuvant nivolumab and ipilimumab in lung cancer. Study information: Patients got nivolumab 3 mg/kg on days 1, 15 and 29; combination added ipilimumab 1 mg/kg day 1.

Points from the study as a whole: From pretherapy to surgery, tumor richness and clonality rose with dual therapy. Pretherapy blood TCR richness correlated positively with resected tumor richness.

The table came from immunoSEQ multiplex PCR; TCRdb's copy has only in-frame clones and leaves some out. Seen here are 40,000 to 60,000 clones, 75% to 90% observed once, and the top ten hold about 4%. A note on this clone: What it binds is not known.

The germline V and J ends were trimmed by 7 bases and 4 bases, with 10 bases remaining between them. Germline CDR1 WSHSY, CDR2 SAAADI. The CDR3 spans 12 residues. The chain has TRBV10-2 and TRBJ1-1; D is unresolved. The clonotype was recovered from an adult with non-small cell lung cancer. Some clones in this sample may be carry-over from other donors' samples. The specimen was blood, collected before neoadjuvant nivolumab, alone or with ipilimumab. CDR3 in amino acids: CASTKGVTEAFF. The CDR3 DNA reads as TGCGCCAGCACCAAGGGAGTCACTGAAGCTTTCTTT.